This is a list of T cell receptor beta chains from one sample in a study of cytomegalovirus exposure and HLA in healthy donors. Some clones are missing from TCRdb's copy, which holds only in-frame ones; the method was immunoSEQ multiplex PCR. There are roughly 80,000 clones in the sample; about four fifths occur only once, and 2% to 3% lies in the top ten. Sequencing input: PBMCs. These receptors came from a woman in her forties or fifties in good health and CMV-seronegative. The CDR3 runs from the conserved cysteine through the conserved F or W. The D gene is left open where the match is weak. Some rows have no size entry. The others give once, few or many, or a class for an expanded clone.

>.|TRBJ1-5|TRBD1|TRBV23-1
TGCGCCAGCAGTCAACGCCACCCCGAACAGGGGGCAGGGATTAATCAGCCCCAGCATTTT
CASSQRHPEQGAGINQPQHF
>.|TRBJ2-2|TRBD2|TRBV4-2
TGTGCCAGCAGCCAAGATCCGACTAGCGGGGGGACCACCGGGGAGCTGTTTTTT
CASSQDPTSGGTTGELFF
>.|TRBJ1-1|.|TRBV27
TGTGCCAGCAGTTTATCGTCCGGGAACACTGAAGCTTTCTTT
CASSLSSGNTEAFF
>.|TRBJ2-7|TRBD1|TRBV19
TGTGCCAGTAGTACGGGACAGGGGATACCCTACGAGCAGTACTTC
CASSTGQGIPYEQYF
>few|TRBJ2-3|TRBD2|TRBV19
TGTGCCAGTAGTGAAGCGGGGACGCAGTATTTT
CASSEAGTQYF
>.|TRBJ2-1|TRBD2|TRBV7-6
TGTGCCAGCAGCCGGTATAGCGGGACCGTTTGGAATGAGCAGTTCTTC
CASSRYSGTVWNEQFF
>.|TRBJ1-1|TRBD1|TRBV5-3
TGTGCCAGAAGACCCGACCGGGACAGGGGGCGAAGGAACACTGAAGCTTTCTTT
CARRPDRDRGRRNTEAFF
>once|TRBJ2-2|.|TRBV7-9
TGTGCCAGCAGCGAGAGGGCCGCGCCCACCGGGGAGCTGTTTTTT
CASSERAAPTGELFF
>.|TRBJ1-5|.|TRBV10-3
TGTGCCATCAGTTCAGCGACGGATCAGCCCCAGCATTTT
CAISSATDQPQHF
>.|TRBJ2-2|.|TRBV27
TGTGCCAGCAGTCTGTCTGGTCAGGGTACGGCCACCGGGGAGCTGTTTTTT
CASSLSGQGTATGELFF
>few|TRBJ2-4|TRBD1|TRBV11-2
TGTGCCAGCAGCTTAGATCAGGGGGCCCAAAACATTCAGTACTTC
CASSLDQGAQNIQYF
>once|TRBJ2-1|TRBD2|TRBV7-9
TGTGCCAGCAGCTCGGGACTAGCGGGAGTTAATGAGCAGTTCTTC
CASSSGLAGVNEQFF
>.|TRBJ2-1|TRBD1|TRBV19
TGTGCCAGTAGTAAACGGGACAGCTACAATGAGCAGTTCTTC
CASSKRDSYNEQFF
>few|TRBJ2-6|TRBD1|TRBV2
TGTGCCAGCAGTCTGACAGGGGCCGGGGCCAACGTCCTGACTTTC
CASSLTGAGANVLTF
>.|TRBJ2-1|TRBD1|TRBV7-2
TGTGCCAGCAGCTCACAGGGGTTGAGTAACAATGAGCAGTTCTTC
CASSSQGLSNNEQFF
>.|TRBJ2-2|TRBD1|TRBV7-9
TGTGCCAGCAGCTTCCCCGGGACAGGGCCGAACACCGGGGAGCTGTTTTTT
CASSFPGTGPNTGELFF
>once|TRBJ2-5|.|TRBV7-3
TGTGCCAGCAGCTTTGGGGAGGAAGAGACCCAGTACTTC
CASSFGEEETQYF
>.|TRBJ2-7|.|TRBV19
TGTGCCAGTAGTCCCAGCTCCTACGAGCAGTACTTC
CASSPSSYEQYF
>.|TRBJ1-1|TRBD1|TRBV28
TGTGCCAGTGCGACAGGGGGCGCAGGAACTGAAGCTTTCTTT
CASATGGAGTEAFF
>.|TRBJ1-1|.|TRBV5-1
TGCGCCAGCAGCATGCGGGGGGGGGAAAACACTGAAGCTTTCTTT
CASSMRGGENTEAFF
>.|TRBJ2-7|TRBD1|TRBV7-8
TGTGCCAGCAGCTTAGCGGGGGACAGGGTACACGAGCAGTACTTC
CASSLAGDRVHEQYF